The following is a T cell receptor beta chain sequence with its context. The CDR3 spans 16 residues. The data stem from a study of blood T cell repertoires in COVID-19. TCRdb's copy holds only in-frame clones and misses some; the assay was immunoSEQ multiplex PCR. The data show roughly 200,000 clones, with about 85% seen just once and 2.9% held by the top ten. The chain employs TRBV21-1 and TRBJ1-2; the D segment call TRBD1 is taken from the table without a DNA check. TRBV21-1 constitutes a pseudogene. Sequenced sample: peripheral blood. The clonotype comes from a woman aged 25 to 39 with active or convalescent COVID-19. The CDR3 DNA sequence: TGTGCCAGCACTTTGACAGGGATTAACTCCGGGAATGGCTACACCTTC. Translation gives CASTLTGINSGNGYTF.